The 28 T cell receptor beta chains reported below all come from one sample, sequenced in a study of post-analysis software for immune sequencing data. Overall study findings and caveats: Four or five TRBV segments, TRBV5-6, TRBV5-1 and TRBV20-1 among them, were found more frequent in patients than controls.

Included in the TCR beta cDNA libraries were unique molecular identifiers. A single record per CDR3 protein comes from TCRdb applying MiXCR to the PCR reads. The sample records 400,000 to 500,000 distinct CDR3 sequences, more than 30% being singletons. No antigens are known for them. Sequenced: blood. Source of these receptors: a girl aged 2-10 years with multiple sclerosis.

The genes are TRBV7-9 and TRBJ2-1, with 11 positions matching TRBD2. Germline CDR1 SEHNR, CDR2 FQNEAQ (reference sequence). The CDR3 spans 16 residues. The V gene end was trimmed by 5 bases and the J gene end by 8 bases; junction bases not matched to a gene: 11. This CDR3 reads CASSQRLAGSIDEQFF. The CDR3 region has the DNA TGTGCCAGCAGCCAACGACTAGCGGGAAGTATCGATGAGCAGTTCTTC.

The V and J genes are TRBV29-1 and TRBJ2-1, with D perhaps matching TRBD2 (5 bases). V lost 0 bases and J 12 bases, leaving 15 bases between the germline ends. Germline CDR1 is SQVTM and CDR2 is ANQGSEA. The CDR3 has 13 residues. The CDR3 nucleotides are TGCAGCGTTGAAGATGATCAGGCTAGCTCGCAGTTCTTC. Translated: CSVEDDQASSQFF.

The chain combines TRBV20-1 with TRBJ1-4; 8 bases align to TRBD1. J was trimmed by 8 bases and V by 6 bases; bases with no gene match: 11. CDR1 and CDR2 (germline): DFQATT, SNEGSKA (reference sequence). The CDR3 is made up of 14 amino acids. CDR3 nucleotides: TGCAGTGCGAACTCGGACAGGGATGAGGAAAAACTGTTTTTT. Its protein product is CSANSDRDEEKLFF.

The V call is TRBV12-3 or TRBV12-4, the J call TRBJ1-2, with a tentative D call TRBD1 (6 bases). The CDR3 has 13 amino acids. V lost 6 bases, J lost 5 bases, and 13 bases lay in between. The CDR3 nucleotides read TGTGCCAGCAGCATAACAGGGATGTATGGCTACACCTTC. Translated: CASSITGMYGYTF.

A note on this clonotype: Germline and junction disagree at one end, which may indicate a read error. V is TRBV2 and J is TRBJ2-7; either TRBD1 or TRBD2 may fit D (5 bases each). Germline V CDR1 and CDR2: SNHLY, FYNNEI. The length of the CDR3 is 14 residues. The CDR3 loop reads CAGTSGREQYEQYF. The CDR3 DNA sequence: TGTGCCGGCACGAGCGGCAGGGAACAGTACGAGCAGTATTTC.

This clonotype has a handful of counts. The chain uses TRBV5-1 and TRBJ2-7, with D perhaps TRBD1 (5 bases). Per germline, CDR1 SGHRS and CDR2 YFSETQ. This CDR3 is 18 amino acids long. Trimming shortened V by 0 bases and J by 0 bases, and 19 bases separated the two germline ends. CDR3 DNA sequence: TGCGCCAGCAGCTTGGTTCTGGGGCCCCAAACGCCCTCCTACGAGCAGTACTTC. Translated, it gives CASSLVLGPQTPSYEQYF.

The chain employs TRBV28 and TRBJ2-7; perhaps TRBD2 as D (6 bases). Germline CDR1 reads MDHEN; CDR2 reads SYDVKM. The CDR3 is 16 amino acids. The V gene lost 3 bases and the J gene lost 4 bases, with 19 bases spanning the gap. In nucleotides, the CDR3 is TGTGCCAGCAGTTTCCTTAGCGGAGGCCATCATTACGAGCAGTACTTC. The encoded protein is CASSFLSGGHHYEQYF.

This chain joins TRBV10-2 and TRBJ2-3; 7 nucleotides agree with TRBD2. With 6 bases clipped from V and 0 bases from J, the junction kept 12 bases outside the gene matches. Germline CDR1 and CDR2: WSHSY and SAAADI. The CDR3 extends over 17 amino acids. Here the CDR3 DNA reads TGCGCCAGCAGCGAATGGGGGGGTCGGGGGAGCACAGATACGCAGTATTTT. This translates into CASSEWGGRGSTDTQYF.

The gene calls are TRBV4-2 and TRBJ1-2; D not resolved. Per the germline V gene, CDR1 is LGHNA and CDR2 is YNFKEQ. Trimming removed 0 bases at V and 7 bases at J, with 15 bases between. The CDR3 extends over 15 amino acids. CDR3 residues: CASSQERGTLAGYTF. CDR3 bases: TGTGCCAGCAGCCAAGAAAGAGGCACATTGGCTGGCTACACCTTC.

With regard to this clonotype: The junction departs from germline at one end; a sequencing error may be responsible. This chain joins TRBV7-7 and TRBJ2-7; a possible D gene is TRBD1 (5 bases). Germline assignment: CDR1 SSHAT and CDR2 FNYEAQ (reference sequence). The CDR3 loop spans 14 amino acids. The CDR3 coding sequence is TGTGCTAGCAGCTTAGCAGGGCGACCCTACGAGCAGTACTTC. It encodes CASSLAGRPYEQYF.

This clonotype came up a few times. V is TRBV20-1 and J is TRBJ2-7; 10 bases are a match to TRBD1. The CDR3 sequence is 14 residues long. Germline V gene lookup returns CDR1 DFQATT and CDR2 SNEGSKA (reference sequence). Trimming took 1 base from V and 2 from J; bases not matched to a gene: 2. CDR3 loop: CSARGQGAPYEQYF. Here the CDR3 DNA reads TGCAGTGCTAGAGGACAGGGGGCTCCCTACGAGCAGTACTTC.

This clonotype was detected only a few times. The chain couples TRBV20-1 to TRBJ2-5; 7 bases match TRBD1. CDR1 DFQATT and CDR2 SNEGSKA come from the germline V gene (reference sequence). This CDR3 contains 14 residues. V was pared by 1 base and J by 3 bases, with 5 bases of the junction left unmatched. CDR3: CSARGGQKKETQYF. In nucleotides, the CDR3 is TGCAGTGCTAGAGGGGGACAGAAAAAAGAGACCCAGTACTTC.

This chain joins TRBV11-2 and TRBJ1-6; D gene unclear. V shed 2 bases and J shed 9 bases, with 17 bases lying between them. CDR1 is SGHAT, CDR2 FQNNGV, per germline. This CDR3 has 16 residues. This CDR3 is CASSLSSVRRGSPLHF. The DNA of the CDR3 is TGTGCCAGCAGCTTATCCTCGGTTCGTCGGGGTTCACCCCTCCACTTT.

In its sample, this clonotype was seen a few times. Compared with germline, one end of the junction differs, possibly owing to a read error. V is TRBV29-1 and J is TRBJ1-2; the D gene is possibly TRBD1 (6 bases). Germline-derived CDR1 and CDR2 are SQVTM and ANQGSEA. The CDR3 spans 13 residues. CDR3 region: CSDTGSPIVGFTF. The CDR3 DNA follows: TGCAGCGATACAGGGTCCCCTATAGTCGGCTTCACCTTC.

The chain couples TRBV9 to TRBJ2-5; D call uncertain. This CDR3 is 14 amino acids long. Germline CDR1 is SGDLS and CDR2 is YYNGEE. Trimming left V 0 bases short and J 1 base short, with 7 bases between. The CDR3 DNA sequence: TGTGCCAGCAGCGTAGAAGTTGGCCAAGAGACCCAGTACTTC. This translates into CASSVEVGQETQYF.

The rearrangement joins TRBV14 to TRBJ1-2, with D uncertain. The ends were cut back, 0 bases at V and 4 bases at J, with 9 bases in the middle. This CDR3 is 14 amino acids long. In germline, CDR1 is SGHDN, CDR2 FVKESK. The CDR3 spells CASSQDAGFYGYTF. In nucleotides, the CDR3 is TGTGCCAGCAGCCAAGATGCAGGATTCTATGGCTACACCTTC.

The chain joins TRBV3-1 to TRBJ2-4, with 7 bases matching TRBD1. Trimming cost V 5 bases and J 2 bases; bases outside gene matches: 3. Germline CDR1 is LGHDT and CDR2 is YNNKEL (reference sequence). The CDR3 runs 14 residues. The CDR3 sequence is CASSTGQTKNIQYF. In nucleotides, the CDR3 is TGTGCCAGCAGCACGGGACAGACCAAAAACATTCAGTACTTC. Full variable domain (remainder filled in from reference TRBV3-1 and TRBJ2-4): DTAVSQTPKYLVTQMGNDKSIKCEQNLGHDTMYWYKQDSKKFLKIMFSYNNKELIINETVPNRFSPKSPDKAHLNLHINSLELGDSAVYFCASSTGQTKNIQYFGAGTRLSVL.

To note about this clonotype: The junction departs from germline at one end; a sequencing error may be responsible. The chain links TRBV7-8 to TRBJ2-5, with a weak D call TRBD2 (6 bases). The length of the CDR3 is 13 residues. The germline V gene has CDR1 SGHVS and CDR2 FQNEAQ. This CDR3 reads CATTWGVQEAQYF. DNA of the CDR3: TGTGCCACCACCTGGGGGGTCCAAGAGGCCCAGTACTTC.

The chain links TRBV7-9 to TRBJ1-1; no definite D call. Germline V lookup: CDR1 SEHNR, CDR2 FQNEAQ (reference sequence). V gave up 5 bases and J gave up 7 bases, with 11 bases separating them. The CDR3 is 12 residues long. The CDR3: CASSPALNEAFF. Written as DNA, the CDR3 is TGTGCCAGCAGCCCGGCCCTTAATGAAGCTTTCTTT.

CDR3 sequence: CSVGRRLAGDNEQFF. The CDR3 region has the DNA TGCAGCGTTGGACGACGACTAGCGGGAGACAATGAGCAGTTCTTC. This chain uses TRBV29-1 with TRBJ2-1; 12 bases are a match to TRBD2. Germline CDR1 is SQVTM and CDR2 is ANQGSEA. Trimming at V came to 4 bases and at J to 5 bases, leaving 6 bases not matched to a gene. The CDR3 is made up of 15 amino acids.

This clonotype has only a few counts. J is TRBJ2-5 and V is TRBV5-5; D is perhaps TRBD1 (6 bases). Germline V gene data show CDR1 as SGHKS and CDR2 as YYEKEE (reference sequence). The CDR3 contains 15 residues. Deletions cut 1 base from V and 4 bases from J, with 14 bases between. The CDR3 nucleotides read TGTGCCAGCAGCTTGAGCCTTAGGGGGATAGAGACCCAGTACTTC. Its protein product is CASSLSLRGIETQYF. The full variable domain, with the rest looked up from reference TRBV5-5 and TRBJ2-5, is DAGVTQSPTHLIKTRGQQVTLRCSPISGHKSVSWYQQVLGQGPQFIFQYYEKEERGRGNFPDRFSARQFPNYSSELNVNALLLGDSALYLCASSLSLRGIETQYFGPGTRLLVL.

This clonotype appeared a few times. This chain joins TRBV6-2 or TRBV6-3 and TRBJ1-4, with D possibly matching TRBD1 (5 bases). V was cut by 6 bases and J by 8 bases, with 13 bases left in between. There are 13 residues in the CDR3. Germline V gives CDR1 MNHEY, CDR2 SVGEGT. The CDR3 nucleotides read TGTGCCAGCAGGAAACCAGGGTACGAAAAACTGTTTTTT. Its translation is CASRKPGYEKLFF.

This CDR3 is CASTGTSGTFDSADTQYF. The CDR3 DNA is TGTGCCAGCACTGGGACTAGCGGGACCTTCGATAGCGCAGATACGCAGTATTTT. The V and J genes are TRBV12-3 or TRBV12-4 and TRBJ2-3, with 13 bases that match TRBD2. This CDR3 is built from 18 residues. With 7 bases clipped from V and 4 bases from J, the junction kept 14 bases outside the gene matches.

The chain links TRBV6-1 to TRBJ2-5; D is ambiguous. CDR3 length: 11 amino acids. V gave up 2 bases and J gave up 11 bases, with 9 bases separating them. Germline V gene lookup returns CDR1 MNHNS and CDR2 SASEGT. Here the CDR3 DNA reads TGTGCCAGCAGTGAAATGGTTGAGCAGTACTTC. Protein product: CASSEMVEQYF.

This clonotype appeared a few times. V usage is TRBV20-1 and J usage is TRBJ2-1, with 12 bases matching TRBD2. V was clipped by 6 bases and J by 8 bases; unmatched bases: 8. Germline V CDR1 and CDR2: DFQATT, SNEGSKA (reference sequence). The CDR3 length is 14 residues. CDR3: CSAQLAGGRDEQFF. The CDR3 coding sequence is TGCAGTGCACAACTAGCGGGAGGACGGGATGAGCAGTTCTTC.

The V gene is TRBV6-5, the J gene TRBJ2-3, with TRBD1 matching over 8 bases. Germline V gene data show CDR1 as MNHEY and CDR2 as SVGAGI. V dropped 6 bases and J dropped 12; count of bases not matched to a gene: 11. The CDR3 sequence is 13 residues long. The CDR3 loop is CASSPLDRAKQYF. Written as DNA, the CDR3 is TGTGCCAGCAGCCCACTGGACAGGGCGAAACAGTATTTT.

This chain links TRBV6-1 with TRBJ2-3; TRBD2 matches 12 bases. Germline trimming cut 6 bases from V and 3 bases from J; bases unmatched to any gene: 10. The germline CDR1 and CDR2 sequences are MNHNS and SASEGT. The CDR3 consists of 17 residues. CDR3 nucleotide sequence: TGTGCCAGCAGCCGGCGGGCTAGCGGGGGGGTAACAGATACGCAGTATTTT. It encodes CASSRRASGGVTDTQYF.

This clonotype has a count of ten or more. The chain carries TRBV29-1 and TRBJ1-2, with D possibly TRBD1 on 6 matching bases. Germline V gives CDR1 SQVTM, CDR2 ANQGSEA. The CDR3 has 14 amino acids. Trimming cost V 2 bases and J 4 bases, with 14 bases left between them. This CDR3 is CSVEWQGLGYGYTF. CDR3 in DNA: TGCAGCGTTGAATGGCAGGGGTTAGGCTATGGCTACACCTTC. Combining the CDR3 with reference TRBV29-1 and TRBJ1-2 gives the whole variable domain SAVISQKPSRDICQRGTSLTIQCQVDSQVTMMFWYRQQPGQSLTLIATANQGSEATYESGFVIDKFPISRPNLTFSTLTVSNMSPEDSSIYLCSVEWQGLGYGYTFGSGTRLTVV.